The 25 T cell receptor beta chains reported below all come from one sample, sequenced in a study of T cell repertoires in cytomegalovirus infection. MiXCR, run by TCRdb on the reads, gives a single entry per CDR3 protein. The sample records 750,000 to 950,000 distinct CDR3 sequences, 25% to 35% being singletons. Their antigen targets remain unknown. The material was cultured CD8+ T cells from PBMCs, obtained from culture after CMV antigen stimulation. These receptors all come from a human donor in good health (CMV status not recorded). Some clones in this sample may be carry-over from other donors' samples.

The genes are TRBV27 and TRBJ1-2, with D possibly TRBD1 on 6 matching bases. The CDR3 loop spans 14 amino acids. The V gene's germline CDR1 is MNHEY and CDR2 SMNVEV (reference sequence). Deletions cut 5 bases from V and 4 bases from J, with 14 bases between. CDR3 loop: CASSPPTGFYGYTF. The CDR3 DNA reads TGTGCCAGCAGTCCCCCGACAGGCTTCTATGGCTACACCTTC.

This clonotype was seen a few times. The CDR3 protein is CASSERQWGTEAFF. CDR3 DNA sequence: TGTGCCAGCAGTGAAAGGCAGTGGGGCACTGAAGCTTTCTTT. This rearrangement joins TRBV2 to TRBJ1-1, with D hard to call. The CDR3 spans 14 residues. Germline V gene lookup returns CDR1 SNHLY and CDR2 FYNNEI. Trimming took 2 bases from V and 4 from J, leaving 11 bases between them.

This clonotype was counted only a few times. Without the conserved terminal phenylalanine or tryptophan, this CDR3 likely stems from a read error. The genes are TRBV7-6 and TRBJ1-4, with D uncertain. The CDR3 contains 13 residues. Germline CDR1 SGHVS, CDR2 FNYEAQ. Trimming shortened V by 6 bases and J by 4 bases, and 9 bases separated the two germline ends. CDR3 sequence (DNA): TGTGCCAGCAGACATAGCAGTAATGAAAAACTGTTTCTT. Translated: CASRHSSNEKLFL.

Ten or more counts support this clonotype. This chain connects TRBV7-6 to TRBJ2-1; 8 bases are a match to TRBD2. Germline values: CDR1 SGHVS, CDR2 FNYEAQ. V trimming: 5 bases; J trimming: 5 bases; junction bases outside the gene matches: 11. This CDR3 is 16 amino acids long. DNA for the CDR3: TGTGCCAGCAGCCAACGTCGGAGCGGGGGACACAATGAGCAGTTCTTC. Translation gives CASSQRRSGGHNEQFF.

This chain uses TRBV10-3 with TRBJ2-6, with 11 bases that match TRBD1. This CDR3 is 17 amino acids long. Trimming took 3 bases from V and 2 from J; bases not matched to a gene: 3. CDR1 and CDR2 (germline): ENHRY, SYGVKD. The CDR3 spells CAISEWDRGAGANVLTF. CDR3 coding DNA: TGTGCCATCAGTGAATGGGACAGGGGGGCTGGGGCCAACGTCCTGACTTTC.

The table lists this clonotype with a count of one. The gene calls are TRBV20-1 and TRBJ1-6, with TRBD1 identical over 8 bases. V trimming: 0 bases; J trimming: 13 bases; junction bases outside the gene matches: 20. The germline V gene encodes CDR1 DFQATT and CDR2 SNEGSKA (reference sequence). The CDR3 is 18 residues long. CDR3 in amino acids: CSARDLGGQALIPSPLHF. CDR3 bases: TGCAGTGCTAGAGATCTTGGGGGACAGGCGCTGATACCTTCGCCCCTCCACTTT.

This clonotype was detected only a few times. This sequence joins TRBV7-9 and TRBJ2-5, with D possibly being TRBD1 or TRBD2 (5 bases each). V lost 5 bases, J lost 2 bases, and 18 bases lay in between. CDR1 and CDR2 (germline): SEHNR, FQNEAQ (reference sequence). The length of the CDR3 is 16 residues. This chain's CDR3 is CASSGLFPGPQETQYF. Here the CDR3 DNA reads TGTGCCAGCAGCGGGCTCTTTCCGGGACCTCAAGAGACCCAGTACTTC.

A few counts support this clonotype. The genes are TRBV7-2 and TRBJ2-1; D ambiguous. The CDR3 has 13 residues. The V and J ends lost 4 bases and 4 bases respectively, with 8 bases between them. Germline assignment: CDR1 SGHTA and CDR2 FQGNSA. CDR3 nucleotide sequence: TGTGCCAGCAGCTCCATTAATTACAATGAGCAGTTCTTC. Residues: CASSSINYNEQFF.

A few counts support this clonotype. CDR3 sequence: CASSLGLEQYV. CDR3 DNA sequence: TGTGCCAGCAGCTTGGGTCTCGAGCAGTACGTC. The chain is built from TRBV5-4 and TRBJ2-7; D gene uncertain. Trimming left V 0 bases short and J 6 bases short, with 4 bases between. The CDR3 has 11 residues. Germline V lookup: CDR1 SGHNT, CDR2 YYREEE (reference sequence).

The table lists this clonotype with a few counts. The CDR3 region has the DNA TGTGCCAGCAGTGAACGCCCAGGACCCTACGAGCAGTACGTC. Its translation is CASSERPGPYEQYV. The chain is built from TRBV2 and TRBJ2-7, with D uncertain. Germline V gene lookup returns CDR1 SNHLY and CDR2 FYNNEI. This CDR3 region has 14 residues. Trimming shortened V by 2 bases and J by 2 bases, and 10 bases separated the two germline ends.

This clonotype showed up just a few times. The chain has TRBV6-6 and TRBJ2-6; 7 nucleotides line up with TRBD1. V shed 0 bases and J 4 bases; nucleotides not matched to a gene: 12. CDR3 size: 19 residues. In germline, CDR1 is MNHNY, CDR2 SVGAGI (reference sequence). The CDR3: CASSYSRDRPWEGANVLTF. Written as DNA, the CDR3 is TGTGCCAGCAGTTACTCGAGGGACAGACCCTGGGAGGGGGCCAACGTCCTGACTTTC.

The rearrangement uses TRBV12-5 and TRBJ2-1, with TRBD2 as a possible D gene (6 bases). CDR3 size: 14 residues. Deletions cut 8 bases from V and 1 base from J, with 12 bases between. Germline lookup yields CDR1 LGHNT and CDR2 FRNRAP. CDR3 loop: CASLAGNSYNEQFF. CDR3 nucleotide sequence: TGTGCTAGTCTGGCGGGGAATTCCTACAATGAGCAGTTCTTC.

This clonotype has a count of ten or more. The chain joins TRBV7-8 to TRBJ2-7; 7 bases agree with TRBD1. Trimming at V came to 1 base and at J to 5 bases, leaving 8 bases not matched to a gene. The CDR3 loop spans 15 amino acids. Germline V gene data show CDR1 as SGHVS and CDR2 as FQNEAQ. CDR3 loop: CASSLGFGTGDEQYV. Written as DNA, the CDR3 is TGTGCCAGCAGCTTAGGTTTCGGAACAGGGGACGAGCAGTACGTC.

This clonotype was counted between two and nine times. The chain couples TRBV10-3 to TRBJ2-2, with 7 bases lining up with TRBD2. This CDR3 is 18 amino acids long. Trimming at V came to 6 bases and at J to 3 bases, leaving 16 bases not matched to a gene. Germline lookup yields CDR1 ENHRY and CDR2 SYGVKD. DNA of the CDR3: TGTGCCATCAGCGCCCTTGGTTCCGGGGGGTTGGACACCGGGGAGCTGTTTTTT. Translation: CAISALGSGGLDTGELFF.

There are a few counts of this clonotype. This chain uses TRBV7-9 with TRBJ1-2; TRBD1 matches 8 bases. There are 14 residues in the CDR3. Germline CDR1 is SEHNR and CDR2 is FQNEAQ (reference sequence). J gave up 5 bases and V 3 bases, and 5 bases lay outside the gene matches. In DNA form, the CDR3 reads TGTGCCAGCAGCTTTTCAGGGGGCGGTTATGGCTACACCTTC. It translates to CASSFSGGGYGYTF.

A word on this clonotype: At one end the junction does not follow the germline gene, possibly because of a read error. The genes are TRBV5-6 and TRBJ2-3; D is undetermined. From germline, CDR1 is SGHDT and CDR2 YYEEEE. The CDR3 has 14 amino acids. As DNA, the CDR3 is TGTGCCAGCAGCTTCGGGCGGCCCACAGATTCGCAGTATTTT. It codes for CASSFGRPTDSQYF.

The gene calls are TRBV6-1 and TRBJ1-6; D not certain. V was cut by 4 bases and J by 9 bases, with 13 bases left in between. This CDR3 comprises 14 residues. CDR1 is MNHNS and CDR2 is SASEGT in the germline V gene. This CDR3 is CASSGSGRASPLHF. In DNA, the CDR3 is TGTGCCAGCAGTGGTTCGGGTCGCGCTTCACCCCTCCACTTT.

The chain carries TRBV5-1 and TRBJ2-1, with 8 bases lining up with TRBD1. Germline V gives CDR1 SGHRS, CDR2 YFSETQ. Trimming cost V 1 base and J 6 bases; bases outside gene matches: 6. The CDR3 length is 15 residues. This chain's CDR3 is CASSLYRGSPNEQFF. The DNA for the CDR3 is TGCGCCAGCAGCTTGTACAGGGGGTCGCCCAATGAGCAGTTCTTC.

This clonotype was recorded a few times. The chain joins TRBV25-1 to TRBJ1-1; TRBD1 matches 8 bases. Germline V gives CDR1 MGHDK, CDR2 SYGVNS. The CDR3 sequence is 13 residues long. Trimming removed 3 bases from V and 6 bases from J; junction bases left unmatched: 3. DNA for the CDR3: TGTGCCAGCAGTGATACAGGGGGTCCTGAAGCTTTCTTT. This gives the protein CASSDTGGPEAFF.

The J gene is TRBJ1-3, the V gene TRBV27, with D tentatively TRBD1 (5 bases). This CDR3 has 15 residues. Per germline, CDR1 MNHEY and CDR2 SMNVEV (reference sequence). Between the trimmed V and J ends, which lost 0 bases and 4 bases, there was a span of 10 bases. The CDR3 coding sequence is TGTGCCAGCAGTTTATCTGGGGCATCAGGAAACACCATATATTTT. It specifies CASSLSGASGNTIYF.

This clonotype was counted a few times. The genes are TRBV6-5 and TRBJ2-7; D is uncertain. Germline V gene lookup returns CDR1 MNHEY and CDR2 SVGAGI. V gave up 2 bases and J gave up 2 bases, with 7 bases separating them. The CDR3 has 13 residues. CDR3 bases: TGTGCCAGCAGTTACGCGCCGGCCTACGAGCAGTACTTC. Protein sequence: CASSYAPAYEQYF.

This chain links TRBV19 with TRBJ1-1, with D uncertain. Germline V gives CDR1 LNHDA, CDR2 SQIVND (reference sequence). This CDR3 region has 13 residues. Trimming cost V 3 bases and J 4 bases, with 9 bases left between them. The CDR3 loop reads CASSISGVTEAFF. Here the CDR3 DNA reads TGTGCCAGTAGTATTAGTGGCGTCACTGAAGCTTTCTTT.

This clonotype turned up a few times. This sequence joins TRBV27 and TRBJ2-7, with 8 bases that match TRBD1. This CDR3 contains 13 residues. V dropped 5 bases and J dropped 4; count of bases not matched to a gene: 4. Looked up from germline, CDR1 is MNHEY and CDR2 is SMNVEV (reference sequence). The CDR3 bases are TGTGCCAGCAGTCCCTGGGACAGGTACGAGCAGTACTTC. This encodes CASSPWDRYEQYF.

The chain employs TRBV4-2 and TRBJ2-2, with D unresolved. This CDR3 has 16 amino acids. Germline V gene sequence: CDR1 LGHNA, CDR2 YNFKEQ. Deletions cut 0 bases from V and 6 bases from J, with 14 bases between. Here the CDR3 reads CASSQEGITGAGELFF. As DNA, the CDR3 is TGTGCCAGCAGCCAAGAGGGGATCACGGGCGCCGGGGAGCTGTTTTTT.

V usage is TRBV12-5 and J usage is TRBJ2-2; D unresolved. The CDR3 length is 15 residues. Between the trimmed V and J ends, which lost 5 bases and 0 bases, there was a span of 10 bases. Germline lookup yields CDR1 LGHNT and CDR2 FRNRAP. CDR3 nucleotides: TGTGCTAGTGGTGCCTCTGTTACGAACACCGGGGAGCTGTTTTTT. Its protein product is CASGASVTNTGELFF.